The 17 T cell receptor beta chains below were found in one sample sequenced in a study of T-cell reconstitution after alpha-beta-depleted transplantation in children. Preparation of the TCRbeta library involved a method that used unique molecular identifiers. TCRdb passed the PCR reads through MiXCR, listing each CDR3 protein once. The sample yields around 500,000 distinct CDR3 sequences, approximately 12% seen once. Sequenced material: PBMCs from the stem cell graft donor, taken from the stem cell graft. The receptor set was obtained from a human donor who donated a stem cell graft to a child with combined immunodeficiency.

This clonotype has ten or more counts. The chain uses TRBV6-5 and TRBJ2-1, with a tentative D call TRBD2 (6 bases). V dropped 0 bases and J dropped 0 bases, with 12 bases sitting between them. From germline, CDR1 is MNHEY and CDR2 SVGAGI. The CDR3 length is 17 residues. The CDR3 DNA reads as TGTGCCAGCAGTTACTCGGCTAGCGTTGGCTCCTACAATGAGCAGTTCTTC. Its translation: CASSYSASVGSYNEQFF.

The J gene is TRBJ2-5, the V gene TRBV5-1, with 9 nucleotides matching TRBD1. Germline V lookup: CDR1 SGHRS, CDR2 YFSETQ. CDR3 length equals 16 residues. V was pared by 3 bases and J by 3 bases, with 9 bases of the junction left unmatched. CDR3 amino acids: CASSWGTGGEEETQYF. CDR3 DNA sequence: TGCGCCAGCAGCTGGGGAACAGGGGGCGAGGAAGAGACCCAGTACTTC.

Ten or more counts support this clonotype. The V call is TRBV20-1, the J call TRBJ2-2, with D tentatively TRBD2 (6 bases). With 5 bases removed from V and 1 base from J, the gap between germline ends came to 17 bases. Germline V gives CDR1 DFQATT, CDR2 SNEGSKA (reference sequence). This CDR3 has 16 amino acids. In DNA form, the CDR3 reads TGCAGTGCTGGGGGGTCGACGAGCGAGAACACCGGGGAGCTGTTTTTT. Translation: CSAGGSTSENTGELFF.

The chain uses TRBV12-3 or TRBV12-4 and TRBJ2-7; possibly TRBD1 for D (6 bases). V was cut by 4 bases and J by 3 bases, with 13 bases left in between. The CDR3 length is 14 residues. CDR3 nucleotides: TGTGCCAGCAGTTCCCGAGTACAGGGCTACGAGCAGTACTTC. Residues: CASSSRVQGYEQYF.

The genes are TRBV3-1 and TRBJ2-1; 9 bases agree with TRBD1. The CDR3 extends over 15 amino acids. In germline, CDR1 is LGHDT, CDR2 YNNKEL (reference sequence). The V segment lost 4 bases and the J segment 5 bases; nucleotides outside the gene matches: 6. CDR3 DNA sequence: TGTGCCAGCAGCCGACGGGGACAGGGCCACAATGAGCAGTTCTTC. Its protein product is CASSRRGQGHNEQFF.

The CDR3 here is CASSLPTGHTDTQYF. The CDR3 DNA follows: TGTGCCAGCAGCTTACCGACGGGTCACACAGATACGCAGTATTTT. The chain combines TRBV7-2 with TRBJ2-3; no clear D. The germline V gene encodes CDR1 SGHTA and CDR2 FQGNSA. This CDR3 spans 15 amino acids. Trimming took 2 bases from V and 2 from J, leaving 11 bases between them.

The chain carries TRBV5-1 and TRBJ2-7; a weak D match, TRBD2 (7 bases). Germline V lookup: CDR1 SGHRS, CDR2 YFSETQ. Trimming shortened V by 5 bases and J by 0 bases, and 15 bases separated the two germline ends. CDR3 length: 15 residues. CDR3 in amino acids: CASRAGADSSYEQYF. Written as DNA, the CDR3 is TGCGCCAGCAGGGCGGGGGCAGATAGCTCCTACGAGCAGTACTTC. Filled out from reference TRBV5-1 and TRBJ2-7, the complete variable domain reads KAGVTQTPRYLIKTRGQQVTLSCSPISGHRSVSWYQQTPGQGLQFLFEYFSETQRNKGNFPGRFSGRQFSNSRSEMNVSTLELGDSALYLCASRAGADSSYEQYFGPGTRLTVT.

This clonotype was recorded many times. J is TRBJ2-6 and V is TRBV24-1; a possible D gene is TRBD2 (6 bases). This CDR3 region has 17 residues. V was cut by 4 bases and J by 0 bases, with 12 bases left in between. Germline V gene lookup returns CDR1 KGHDR and CDR2 SFDVKD. CDR3 DNA: TGTGCCACCAGTGAAACTTTGGGGGGCTCTGGGGCCAACGTCCTGACTTTC. Amino acid sequence: CATSETLGGSGANVLTF.

This chain joins TRBV7-2 and TRBJ1-5; possible D gene TRBD1, 6 bases. V was shortened by 0 bases and J by 1 base, with 10 bases between the two germline ends. Germline lookup yields CDR1 SGHTA and CDR2 FQGNSA. The CDR3 contains 16 residues. CDR3 amino acids: CASSLAGGRSNQPQHF. CDR3 DNA sequence: TGTGCCAGCAGCTTAGCAGGGGGACGGAGCAATCAGCCCCAGCATTTT. The whole variable domain, filled in from reference TRBV7-2 and TRBJ1-5, reads GAGVSQSPSNKVTEKGKDVELRCDPISGHTALYWYRQSLGQGLEFLIYFQGNSAPDKSGLPSDRFSAERTGGSVSTLTIQRTQQEDSAVYLCASSLAGGRSNQPQHFGDGTRLSIL.

This clonotype was observed many times. The chain has TRBV7-2 and TRBJ2-3; D is ambiguous. The CDR3 spans 15 residues. From germline, CDR1 is SGHTA and CDR2 FQGNSA. V was cut by 5 bases and J by 2 bases, with 14 bases left in between. The CDR3 coding sequence is TGTGCCAGCAGCCCTCGAGAAGGGTTCACAGATACGCAGTATTTT. Protein: CASSPREGFTDTQYF.

The chain couples TRBV7-2 to TRBJ1-2; D may be TRBD1 (5 bases). Germline V CDR1 and CDR2: SGHTA, FQGNSA. V was clipped by 5 bases and J by 4 bases, with 11 bases between them. The CDR3 loop spans 13 amino acids. DNA of the CDR3: TGTGCCAGCAGCCTGGGGGAAGGCTATGGCTACACCTTC. Protein: CASSLGEGYGYTF.

In this sample, this clonotype turned up a few times. The chain joins TRBV20-1 to TRBJ2-1, with D unresolved. Germline CDR1 is DFQATT and CDR2 is SNEGSKA (reference sequence). CDR3 size: 13 residues. Trimming cost V 3 bases and J 0 bases, with 6 bases left between them. The CDR3 spells CSASLSSYNEQFF. Here the CDR3 DNA reads TGCAGTGCTAGTCTCAGCTCCTACAATGAGCAGTTCTTC.

The chain recombines TRBV30 with TRBJ1-4; D ambiguous. Germline loops: CDR1 GTSNPN, CDR2 SVGIG (reference sequence). This CDR3 is 13 amino acids long. The ends were cut back, 4 bases at V and 10 bases at J, with 16 bases in the middle. The DNA for the CDR3 is TGTGCCTGGACGAGGCGGACGATCGGAAAACTGTTTTTT. It specifies CAWTRRTIGKLFF.

The V gene is TRBV2, the J gene TRBJ2-3; D is undetermined. V was trimmed by 7 bases and J by 3 bases, leaving 17 bases between them. There are 15 residues in the CDR3. CDR1 is SNHLY and CDR2 is FYNNEI in the germline V gene. CDR3 sequence reads: CASNLVGRLTDTQYF. As DNA, the CDR3 is TGTGCCAGCAATCTCGTTGGCCGATTAACAGATACGCAGTATTTT. The whole variable domain, filled in from reference TRBV2 and TRBJ2-3, reads EPEVTQTPSHQVTQMGQEVILRCVPISNHLYFYWYRQILGQKVEFLVSFYNNEISEKSEIFDDQFSVERPDGSNFTLKIRSTKLEDSAMYFCASNLVGRLTDTQYFGPGTRLTVL.

This clonotype appeared many times. The genes are TRBV12-3 or TRBV12-4 and TRBJ1-1, with 10 nucleotides matching TRBD1. The length of the CDR3 is 13 residues. Trimming cost V 8 bases and J 10 bases; bases outside gene matches: 10. In nucleotides, the CDR3 is TGTGCCAGCTCGGGACAGGGGTTGATGAGAGCTTTCTTT. This gives the protein CASSGQGLMRAFF.

There are many counts of this clonotype. The chain employs TRBV5-1 and TRBJ2-3; D possibly uses TRBD1 or TRBD2 (5 bases each). Germline loops: CDR1 SGHRS, CDR2 YFSETQ. Trimming pared 3 bases from V and 3 bases from J, leaving 17 bases between. This CDR3 is 16 amino acids long. For the CDR3, the DNA is TGCGCCAGCAGCTCGAGATCAGGGAGAGGAACAGATACGCAGTATTTT. The encoded protein is CASSSRSGRGTDTQYF.

This clonotype came up a few times. This sequence joins TRBV12-3 or TRBV12-4 and TRBJ2-1, with D perhaps TRBD2 (7 bases). This CDR3 has 13 residues. The germline V and J ends were trimmed by 3 bases and 8 bases, with 11 bases remaining between them. The CDR3 here is CASSFTGRDEQFF. The CDR3 DNA is TGTGCCAGCAGTTTCACAGGGAGGGATGAGCAGTTCTTC.